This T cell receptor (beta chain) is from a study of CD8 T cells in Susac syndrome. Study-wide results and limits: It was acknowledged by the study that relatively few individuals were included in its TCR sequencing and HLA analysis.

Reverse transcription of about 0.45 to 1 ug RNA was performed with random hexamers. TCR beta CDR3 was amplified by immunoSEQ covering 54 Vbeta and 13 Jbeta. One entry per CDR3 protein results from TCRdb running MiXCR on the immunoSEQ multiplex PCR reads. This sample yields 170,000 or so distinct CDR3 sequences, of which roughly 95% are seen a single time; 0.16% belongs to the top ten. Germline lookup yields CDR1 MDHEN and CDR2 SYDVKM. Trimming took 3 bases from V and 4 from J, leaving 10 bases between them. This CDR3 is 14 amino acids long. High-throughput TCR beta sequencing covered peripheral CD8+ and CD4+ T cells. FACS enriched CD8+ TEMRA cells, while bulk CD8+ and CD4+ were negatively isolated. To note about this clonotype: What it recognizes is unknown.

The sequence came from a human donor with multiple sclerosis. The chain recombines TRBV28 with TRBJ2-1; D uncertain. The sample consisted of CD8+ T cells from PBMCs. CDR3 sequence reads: CASSLDNRYNEQFF. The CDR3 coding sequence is TGTGCCAGCAGTTTGGATAACAGATACAATGAGCAGTTCTTC.